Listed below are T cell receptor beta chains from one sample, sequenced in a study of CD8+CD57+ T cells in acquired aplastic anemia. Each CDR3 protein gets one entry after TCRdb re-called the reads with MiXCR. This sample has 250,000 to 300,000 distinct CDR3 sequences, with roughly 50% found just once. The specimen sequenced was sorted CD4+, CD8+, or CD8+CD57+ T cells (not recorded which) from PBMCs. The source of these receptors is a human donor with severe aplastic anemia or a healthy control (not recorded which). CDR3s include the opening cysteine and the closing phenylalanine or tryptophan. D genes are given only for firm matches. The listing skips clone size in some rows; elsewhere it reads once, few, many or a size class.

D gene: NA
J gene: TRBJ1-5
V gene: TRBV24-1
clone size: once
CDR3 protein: CATRGGGESNQPQHF
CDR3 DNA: TGTGCCACTAGAGGCGGGGGGGAGAGCAATCAGCCCCAGCATTTT

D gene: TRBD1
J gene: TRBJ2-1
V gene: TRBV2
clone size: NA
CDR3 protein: CASRYDRERNNEQFF
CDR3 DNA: TGTGCCAGCAGGTACGACAGGGAACGGAACAATGAGCAGTTCTTC

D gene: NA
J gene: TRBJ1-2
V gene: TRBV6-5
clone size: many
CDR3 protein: CASSNTHNGYTF
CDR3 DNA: TGTGCCAGCAGTAATACGCATAATGGCTACACCTTC

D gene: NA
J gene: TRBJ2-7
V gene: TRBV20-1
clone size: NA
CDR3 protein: CSASRTFGEQYF
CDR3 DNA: TGCAGTGCTAGCAGGACATTCGGTGAGCAGTACTTC

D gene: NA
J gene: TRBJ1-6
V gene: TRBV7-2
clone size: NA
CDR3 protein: CASSHIRHINSPLHF
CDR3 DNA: TGTGCCAGCAGCCATATTCGGCATATAAATTCACCCCTCCACTTT

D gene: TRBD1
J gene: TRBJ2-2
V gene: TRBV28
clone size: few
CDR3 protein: CASRSFGTGEAGELFF
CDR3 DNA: TGTGCCAGCCGATCTTTTGGGACAGGGGAGGCCGGGGAGCTGTTTTTT

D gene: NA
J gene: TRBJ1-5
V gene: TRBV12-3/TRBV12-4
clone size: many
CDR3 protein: CASSARVNQPQHF
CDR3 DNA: TGTGCCAGCAGTGCCAGGGTTAATCAGCCCCAGCATTTT

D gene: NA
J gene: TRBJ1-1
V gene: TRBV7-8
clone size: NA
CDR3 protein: CARSLRGGTEAFF
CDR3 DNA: TGTGCCAGAAGCTTAAGGGGGGGCACTGAAGCTTTCTTT

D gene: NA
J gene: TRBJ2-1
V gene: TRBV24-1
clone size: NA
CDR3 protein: CATRGLNEQFF
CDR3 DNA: TGTGCCACCCGGGGCCTCAATGAGCAGTTCTTC

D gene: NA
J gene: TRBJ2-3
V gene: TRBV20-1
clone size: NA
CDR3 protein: CSARDGRDTQYF
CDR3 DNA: TGCAGTGCTAGGGACGGCAGAGATACGCAGTATTTT

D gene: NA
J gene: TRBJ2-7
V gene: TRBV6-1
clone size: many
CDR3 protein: CASSEMRSEQYF
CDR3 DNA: TGTGCCAGCAGTGAAATGAGGAGCGAGCAGTACTTC

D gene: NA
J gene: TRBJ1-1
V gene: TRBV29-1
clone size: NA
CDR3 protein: CSVEENSGRTEAFF
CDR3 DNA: TGTAGCGTTGAAGAGAACTCCGGAAGGACTGAAGCTTTCTTT

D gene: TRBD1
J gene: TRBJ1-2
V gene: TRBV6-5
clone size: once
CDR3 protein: CASSPRQGLYGYTF
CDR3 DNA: TGTGCCAGCAGTCCCAGACAGGGGCTCTATGGCTACACCTTC

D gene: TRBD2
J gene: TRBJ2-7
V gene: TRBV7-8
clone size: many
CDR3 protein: CASSLTSGGSSSYEQYF
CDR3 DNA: TGTGCCAGCAGCTTGACTAGCGGGGGATCGAGCTCCTACGAGCAGTACTTC

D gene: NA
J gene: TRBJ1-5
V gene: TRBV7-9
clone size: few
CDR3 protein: CASSLDRNNQPQHF
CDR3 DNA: TGTGCCAGCAGCTTAGACAGGAACAATCAGCCCCAGCATTTT

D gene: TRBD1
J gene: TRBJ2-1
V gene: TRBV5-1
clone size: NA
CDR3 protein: CASSFRGYNEQFF
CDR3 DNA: TGCGCCAGCAGCTTCAGGGGGTACAATGAGCAGTTCTTC

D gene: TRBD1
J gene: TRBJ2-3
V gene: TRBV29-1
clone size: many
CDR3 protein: CSGGQGVAPDTQYF
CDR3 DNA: TGCAGCGGGGGACAGGGGGTCGCTCCCGATACGCAGTATTTT

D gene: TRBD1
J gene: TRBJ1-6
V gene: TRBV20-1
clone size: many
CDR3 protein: CSARAMTGGSYNSPLHF
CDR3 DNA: TGCAGTGCTAGGGCCATGACAGGGGGCTCCTATAATTCACCCCTCCACTTT

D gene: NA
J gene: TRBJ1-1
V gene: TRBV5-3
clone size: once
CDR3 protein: CASSRVRGPGTEAFF
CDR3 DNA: TGTGCCAGCAGCAGGGTCCGGGGGCCCGGCACTGAAGCTTTCTTT

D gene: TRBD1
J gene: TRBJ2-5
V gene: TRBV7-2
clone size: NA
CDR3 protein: CASSPTMGQGEGETQYF
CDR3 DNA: TGTGCCAGCAGCCCAACAATGGGACAGGGGGAAGGAGAGACCCAGTACTTC

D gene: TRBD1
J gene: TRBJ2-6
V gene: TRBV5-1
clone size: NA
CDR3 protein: CASSVAGTADSGANVLTF
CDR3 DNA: TGCGCCAGCAGCGTGGCCGGGACAGCAGACTCTGGGGCCAACGTCCTGACTTTC

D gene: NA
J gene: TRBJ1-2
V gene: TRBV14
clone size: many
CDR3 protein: CASSQIGSYYGYTF
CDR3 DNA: TGTGCCAGCAGCCAAATAGGAAGTTACTATGGCTACACCTTC

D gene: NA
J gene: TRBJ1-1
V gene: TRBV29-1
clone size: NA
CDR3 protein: CSSQVGRAFNTEAFF
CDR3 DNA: TGCAGCAGCCAAGTAGGTAGGGCCTTTAACACTGAAGCTTTCTTT

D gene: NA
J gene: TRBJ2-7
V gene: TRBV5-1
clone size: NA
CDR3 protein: CASSLAWRDYEQYF
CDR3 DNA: TGCGCCAGCAGCTTGGCTTGGCGGGATTACGAGCAGTACTTC

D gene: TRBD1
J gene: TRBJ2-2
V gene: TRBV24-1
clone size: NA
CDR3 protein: CATARDRGTGELFF
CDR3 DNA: TGTGCCACCGCTAGGGACAGGGGCACCGGGGAGCTGTTTTTT

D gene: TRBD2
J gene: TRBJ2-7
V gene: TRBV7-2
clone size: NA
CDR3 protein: CASTWGSGYYEQYF
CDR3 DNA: TGTGCCAGCACCTGGGGTAGCGGGTACTACGAGCAGTACTTC

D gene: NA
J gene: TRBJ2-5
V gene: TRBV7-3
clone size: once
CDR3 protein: CASSPVPVSMGEGETQYF
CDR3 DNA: TGTGCCAGCAGCCCCGTGCCGGTTAGTATGGGGGAAGGAGAGACCCAGTACTTC

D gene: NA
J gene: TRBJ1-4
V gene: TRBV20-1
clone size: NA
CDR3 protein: CSARMAWGAEKLFF
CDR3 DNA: TGCAGTGCTAGAATGGCTTGGGGGGCTGAAAAACTGTTTTTT

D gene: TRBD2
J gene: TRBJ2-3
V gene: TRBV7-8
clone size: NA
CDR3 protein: CASSLATSGATQYF
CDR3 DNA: TGTGCCAGCAGCTTAGCGACTAGCGGGGCTACGCAGTATTTT

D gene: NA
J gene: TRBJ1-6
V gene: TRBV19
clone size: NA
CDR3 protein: CASSMEGQGAPLHF
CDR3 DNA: TGTGCCAGTAGTATGGAGGGGCAGGGTGCACCCCTCCACTTT

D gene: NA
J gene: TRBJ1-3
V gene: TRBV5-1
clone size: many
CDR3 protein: CASSLGVYSGNTIYF
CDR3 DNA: TGCGCCAGCAGCTTGGGAGTTTACTCTGGAAACACCATATATTTT

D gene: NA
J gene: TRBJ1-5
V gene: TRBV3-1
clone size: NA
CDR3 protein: CASSHGVYSNQPQHF
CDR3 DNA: TGTGCCAGCAGCCACGGGGTCTATAGCAATCAGCCCCAGCATTTT

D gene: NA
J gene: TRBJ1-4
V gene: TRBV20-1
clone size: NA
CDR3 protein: CGRLATNEKLFF
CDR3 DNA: TGCGGGAGGCTTGCAACTAATGAAAAACTGTTTTTT

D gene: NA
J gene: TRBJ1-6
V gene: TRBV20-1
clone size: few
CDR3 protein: CSARGVQEASPLHF
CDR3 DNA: TGCAGTGCTAGGGGAGTACAGGAGGCTTCACCCCTCCACTTT

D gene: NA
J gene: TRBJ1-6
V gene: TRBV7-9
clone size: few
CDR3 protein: CASSSLSGSPLHF
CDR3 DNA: TGTGCCAGCAGCTCATTGTCTGGGTCACCCCTCCACTTT

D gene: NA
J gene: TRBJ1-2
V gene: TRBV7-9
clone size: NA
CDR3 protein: CASSARDIPNYGYTF
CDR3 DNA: TGTGCCAGCAGCGCCCGGGACATCCCAAACTATGGCTACACCTTC

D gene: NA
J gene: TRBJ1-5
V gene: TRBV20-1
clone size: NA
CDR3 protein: CSARSAGNQPQHF
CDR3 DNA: TGCAGTGCTAGAAGCGCAGGGAATCAGCCCCAGCATTTT